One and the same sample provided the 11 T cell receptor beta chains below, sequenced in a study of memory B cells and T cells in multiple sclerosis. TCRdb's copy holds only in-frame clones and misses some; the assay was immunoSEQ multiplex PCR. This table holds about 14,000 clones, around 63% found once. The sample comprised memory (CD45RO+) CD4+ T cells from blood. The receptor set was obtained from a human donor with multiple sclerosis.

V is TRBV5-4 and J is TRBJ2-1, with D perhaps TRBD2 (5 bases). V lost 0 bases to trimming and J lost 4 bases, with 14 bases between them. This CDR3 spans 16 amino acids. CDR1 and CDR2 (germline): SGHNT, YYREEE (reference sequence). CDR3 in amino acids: CASSLARVGTYNEQFF. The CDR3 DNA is TGTGCCAGCAGCTTGGCGAGGGTGGGCACGTACAATGAGCAGTTCTTC.

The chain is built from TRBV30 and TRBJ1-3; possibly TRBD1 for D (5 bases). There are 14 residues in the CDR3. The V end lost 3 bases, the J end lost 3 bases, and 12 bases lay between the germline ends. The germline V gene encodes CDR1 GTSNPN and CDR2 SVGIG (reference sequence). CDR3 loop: CAWSAGLGGNTIYF. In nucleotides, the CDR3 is TGTGCCTGGAGCGCGGGGCTTGGTGGAAACACCATATATTTT. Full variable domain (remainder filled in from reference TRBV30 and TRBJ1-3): SQTIHQWPATLVQPVGSPLSLECTVEGTSNPNLYWYRQAAGRGLQLLFYSVGIGQISSEVPQNLSASRPQDRQFILSSKKLLLSDSGFYLCAWSAGLGGNTIYFGEGSWLTVV.

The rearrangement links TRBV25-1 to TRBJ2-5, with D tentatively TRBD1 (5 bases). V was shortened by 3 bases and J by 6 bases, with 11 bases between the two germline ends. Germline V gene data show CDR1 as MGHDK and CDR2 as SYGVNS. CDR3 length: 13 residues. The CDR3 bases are TGTGCCAGCAGTGAGTCAGGGTGGAAGACCCAGTACTTC. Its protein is CASSESGWKTQYF.

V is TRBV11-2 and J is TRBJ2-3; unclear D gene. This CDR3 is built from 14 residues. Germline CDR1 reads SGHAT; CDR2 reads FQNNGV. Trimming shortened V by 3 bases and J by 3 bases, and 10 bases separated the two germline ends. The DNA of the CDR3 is TGTGCCAGCAGCTTGTGGCAGGAAACAGATACGCAGTATTTT. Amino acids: CASSLWQETDTQYF.

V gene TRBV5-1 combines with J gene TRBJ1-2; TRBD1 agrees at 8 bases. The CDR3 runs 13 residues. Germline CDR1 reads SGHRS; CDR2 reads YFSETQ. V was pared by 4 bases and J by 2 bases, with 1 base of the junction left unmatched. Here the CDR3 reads CASSDRGNYGYTF. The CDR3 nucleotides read TGCGCCAGCAGCGACAGGGGAAACTATGGCTACACCTTC.

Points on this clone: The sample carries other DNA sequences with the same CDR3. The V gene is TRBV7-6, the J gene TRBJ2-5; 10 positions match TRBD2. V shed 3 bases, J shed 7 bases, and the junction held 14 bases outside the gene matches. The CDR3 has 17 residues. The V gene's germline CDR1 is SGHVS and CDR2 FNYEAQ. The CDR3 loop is CASSLAVRSGGEGTQYF. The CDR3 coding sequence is TGTGCCAGCAGCTTGGCGGTCCGGAGCGGGGGGGAGGGGACCCAGTACTTC.

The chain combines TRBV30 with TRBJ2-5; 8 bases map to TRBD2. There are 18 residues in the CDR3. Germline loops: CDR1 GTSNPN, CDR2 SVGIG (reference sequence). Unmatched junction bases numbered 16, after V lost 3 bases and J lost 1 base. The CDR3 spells CAWSGPVPQREFQETQYF. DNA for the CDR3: TGTGCCTGGAGCGGACCCGTCCCCCAGCGGGAGTTCCAAGAGACCCAGTACTTC.

CDR3 sequence reads: CASSLSGTSGSRETQYF. CDR3 DNA sequence: TGTGCCAGCAGCCTGTCTGGGACTAGCGGGAGTAGAGAGACCCAGTACTTC. The chain is built from TRBV7-9 and TRBJ2-5; 14 nucleotides align to TRBD2. The CDR3 has 17 amino acids. The germline V gene encodes CDR1 SEHNR and CDR2 FQNEAQ (reference sequence). Trimming removed 5 bases from V and 4 bases from J; junction bases left unmatched: 9.

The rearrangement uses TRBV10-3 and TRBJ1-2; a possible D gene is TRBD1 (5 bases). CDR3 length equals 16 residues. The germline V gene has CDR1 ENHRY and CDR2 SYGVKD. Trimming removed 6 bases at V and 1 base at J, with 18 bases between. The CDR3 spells CAIRPQGTSVNYGYTF. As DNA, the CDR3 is TGTGCCATCAGACCGCAGGGAACGTCGGTTAACTATGGCTACACCTTC.

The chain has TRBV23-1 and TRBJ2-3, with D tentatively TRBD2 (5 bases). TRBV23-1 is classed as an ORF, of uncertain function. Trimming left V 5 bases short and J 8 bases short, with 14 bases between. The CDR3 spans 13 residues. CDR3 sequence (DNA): TGCGCCAGCAGTTTGCCGAGGGCCTTTACGCAGTATTTT. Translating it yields CASSLPRAFTQYF.

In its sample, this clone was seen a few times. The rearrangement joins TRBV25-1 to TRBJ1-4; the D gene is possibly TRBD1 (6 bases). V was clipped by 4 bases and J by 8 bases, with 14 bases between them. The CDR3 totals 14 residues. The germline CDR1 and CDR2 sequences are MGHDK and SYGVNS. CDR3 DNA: TGTGCCAGCAGTGTAACAGGGATGGGAGAAAAACTGTTTTTT. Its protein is CASSVTGMGEKLFF. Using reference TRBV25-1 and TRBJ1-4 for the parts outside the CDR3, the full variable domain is EADIYQTPRYLVIGTGKKITLECSQTMGHDKMYWYQQDPGMELHLIHYSYGVNSTEKGDLSSESTVSRIRTEHFPLTLESARPSHTSQYLCASSVTGMGEKLFFGSGTQLSVL.